The clone carrying this T cell receptor (beta chain) was detected only a few times. Its specificity is not known. MiXCR was run by TCRdb on the reads, yielding one entry per CDR3 protein. The sample has about 900,000 distinct CDR3 sequences; around 29% are singletons. The germline V and J ends were trimmed by 0 bases and 4 bases, with 11 bases remaining between them. CDR1 and CDR2 (germline): SGDLS, YYNGEE. The CDR3 loop spans 15 amino acids. The data derive from a study of T cell repertoires in cytomegalovirus infection. The study's findings and limits: Based on cumulative public TCR beta family frequency, carriers of CMV plus the relevant HLA were identified.

The rearrangement uses TRBV9 and TRBJ1-5; tentatively, D is TRBD1 (6 bases). Sequenced here: cultured CD8+ T cells from PBMCs, sampled from culture after CMV antigen stimulation. The receptor was isolated from a human donor in good health (CMV status not recorded). Some clones in this sample may be carry-over from other donors' samples. The CDR3 here is CASSVGQAMNQPQHF. As DNA, the CDR3 is TGTGCCAGCAGCGTAGGACAGGCGATGAATCAGCCCCAGCATTTT.